Listed here is a single TCR beta chain. The data stem from a study of cytomegalovirus exposure and HLA in healthy donors. The PCR contained 60 Vbeta and 13 Jbeta primers. Libraries were prepared by immunoSEQ multiplex PCR; TCRdb keeps only in-frame clonotypes and omits some of them. The data show 45,000 to 65,000 clones, approximately 80% seen once. This TCR was sampled from a woman aged 40 to 50 in good health and CMV-seropositive. Source material: PBMCs.

DNA of the CDR3: TGTGCCAGCAGCTTATTCGGGACTAGCGGGGCGTACGAGCAGTACTTC. This translates into CASSLFGTSGAYEQYF. The chain employs TRBV7-2 and TRBJ2-7; 13 bases fit TRBD2. The CDR3 covers 16 residues. Germline V CDR1 and CDR2: SGHTA, FQGNSA. J lost 4 bases, V lost 2 bases, and 5 bases had no gene match.